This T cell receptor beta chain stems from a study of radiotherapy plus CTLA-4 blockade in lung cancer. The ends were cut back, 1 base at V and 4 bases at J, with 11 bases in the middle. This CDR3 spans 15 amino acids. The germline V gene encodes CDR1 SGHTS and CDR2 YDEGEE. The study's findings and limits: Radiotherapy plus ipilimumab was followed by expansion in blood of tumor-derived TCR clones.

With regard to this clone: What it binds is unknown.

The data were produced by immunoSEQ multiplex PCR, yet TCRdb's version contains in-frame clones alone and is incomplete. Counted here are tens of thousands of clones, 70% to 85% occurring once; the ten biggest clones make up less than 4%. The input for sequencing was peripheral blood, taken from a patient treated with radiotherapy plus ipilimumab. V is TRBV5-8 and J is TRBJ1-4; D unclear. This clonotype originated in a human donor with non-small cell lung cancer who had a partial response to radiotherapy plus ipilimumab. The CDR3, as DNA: TGTGCCAGCAGCTTGTTTTCGGGGAATAATGAAAAACTGTTTTTT. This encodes CASSLFSGNNEKLFF.